Given below is one T cell receptor beta chain in context. These data are taken from a study of T cell responses to AZD1222 COVID-19 vaccine. The analysis combined second doses at about 4 or about 12 weeks. Germline V gene sequence: CDR1 SGHDT, CDR2 YYEEEE. V shed 2 bases and J shed 2 bases, with 11 bases lying between them. The length of the CDR3 is 14 residues. Repertoires were generated with immunoSEQ multiplex PCR, while TCRdb's copy carries only in-frame clones and drops some. This table has 150,000 to 200,000 clones, around 90% appearing once. The chain has TRBV5-6 and TRBJ2-7; D uncertain. The specimen comprised peripheral blood, sampled 28 days after the second AZD1222 dose. This sequence was found in an adult who received the AZD1222 COVID-19 vaccine. The CDR3 loop is CASSLRIEAYEQYF. The CDR3 DNA reads TGTGCCAGCAGCTTAAGAATAGAGGCCTACGAGCAGTACTTC.